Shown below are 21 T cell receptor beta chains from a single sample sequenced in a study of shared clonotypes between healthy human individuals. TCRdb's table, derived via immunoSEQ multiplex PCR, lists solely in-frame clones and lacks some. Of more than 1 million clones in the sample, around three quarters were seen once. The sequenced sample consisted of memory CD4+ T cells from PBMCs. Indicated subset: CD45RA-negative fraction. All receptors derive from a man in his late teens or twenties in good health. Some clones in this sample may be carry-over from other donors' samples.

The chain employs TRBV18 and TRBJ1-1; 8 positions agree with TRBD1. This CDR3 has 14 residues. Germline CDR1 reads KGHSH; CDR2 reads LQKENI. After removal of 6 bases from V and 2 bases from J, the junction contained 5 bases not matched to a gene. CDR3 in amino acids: CASSLTGVNTEAFF. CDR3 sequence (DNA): TGTGCCAGCTCCCTGACAGGGGTAAACACTGAAGCTTTCTTT.

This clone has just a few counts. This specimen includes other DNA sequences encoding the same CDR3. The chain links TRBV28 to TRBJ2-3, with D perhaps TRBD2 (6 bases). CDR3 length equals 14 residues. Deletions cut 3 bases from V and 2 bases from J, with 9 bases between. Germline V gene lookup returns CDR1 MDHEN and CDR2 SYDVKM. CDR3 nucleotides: TGTGCCAGCAGTTTGGCGGGGTCCACAGATACGCAGTATTTT. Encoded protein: CASSLAGSTDTQYF.

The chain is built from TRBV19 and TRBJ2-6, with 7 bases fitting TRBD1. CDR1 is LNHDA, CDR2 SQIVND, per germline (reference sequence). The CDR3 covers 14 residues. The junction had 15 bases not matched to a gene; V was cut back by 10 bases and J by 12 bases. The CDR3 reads CATSTGDVTGVLTF. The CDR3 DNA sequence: TGTGCCACCTCCACAGGGGACGTTACCGGCGTCCTGACTTTC.

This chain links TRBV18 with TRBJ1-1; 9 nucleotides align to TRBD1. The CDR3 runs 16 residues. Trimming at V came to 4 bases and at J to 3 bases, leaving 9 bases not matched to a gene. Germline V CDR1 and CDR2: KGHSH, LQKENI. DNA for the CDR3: TGTGCCAGCTCACAGAGTGTACAGGGGGCGCACACTGAAGCTTTCTTT. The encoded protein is CASSQSVQGAHTEAFF. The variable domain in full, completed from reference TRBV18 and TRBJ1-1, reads NAGVMQNPRHLVRRRGQEARLRCSPMKGHSHVYWYRQLPEEGLKFMVYLQKENIIDESGMPKERFSAEFPKEGPSILRIQQVVRGDSAAYFCASSQSVQGAHTEAFFGQGTRLTVV.

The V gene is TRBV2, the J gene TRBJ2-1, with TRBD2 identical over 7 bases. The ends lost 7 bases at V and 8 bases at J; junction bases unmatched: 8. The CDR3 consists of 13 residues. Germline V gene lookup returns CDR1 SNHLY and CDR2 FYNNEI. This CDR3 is CASNGGSLDEQFF. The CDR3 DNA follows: TGTGCCAGCAACGGCGGGAGCTTGGATGAGCAGTTCTTC.

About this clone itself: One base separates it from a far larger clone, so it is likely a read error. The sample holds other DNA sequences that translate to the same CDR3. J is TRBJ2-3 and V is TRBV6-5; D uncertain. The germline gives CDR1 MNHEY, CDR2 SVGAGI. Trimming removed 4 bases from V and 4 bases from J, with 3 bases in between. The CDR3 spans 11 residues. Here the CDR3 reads CASSLADTQYF. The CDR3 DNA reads TGTGCCAGCAGTTTAGCAGATACGCAGTATTTT.

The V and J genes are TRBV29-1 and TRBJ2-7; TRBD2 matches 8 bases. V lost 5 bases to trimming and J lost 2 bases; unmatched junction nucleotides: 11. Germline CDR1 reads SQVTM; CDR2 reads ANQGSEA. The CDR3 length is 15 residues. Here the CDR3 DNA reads TGCAGCGTTTCACGGGGGGGGGCTCTGGCCTACGAGCAGTACTTC. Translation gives CSVSRGGALAYEQYF.

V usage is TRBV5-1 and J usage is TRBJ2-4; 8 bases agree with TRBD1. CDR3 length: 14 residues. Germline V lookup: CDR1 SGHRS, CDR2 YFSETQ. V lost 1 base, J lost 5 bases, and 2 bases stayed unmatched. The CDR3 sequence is CASSLTGGQNIQYF. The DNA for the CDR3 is TGCGCCAGCAGCTTGACAGGGGGGCAAAACATTCAGTACTTC.

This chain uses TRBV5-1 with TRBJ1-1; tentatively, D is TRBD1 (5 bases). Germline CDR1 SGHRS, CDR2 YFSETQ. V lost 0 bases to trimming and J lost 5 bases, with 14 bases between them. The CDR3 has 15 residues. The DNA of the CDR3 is TGCGCCAGCAGCTTGGTAGGGAGGGGTTGGACTGAAGCTTTCTTT. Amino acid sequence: CASSLVGRGWTEAFF.

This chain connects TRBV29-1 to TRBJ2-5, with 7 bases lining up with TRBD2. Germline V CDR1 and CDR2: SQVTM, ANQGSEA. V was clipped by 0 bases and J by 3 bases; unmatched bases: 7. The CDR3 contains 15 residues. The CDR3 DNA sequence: TGCAGCGTTGAAGATCTTCTGAGCGGGAAAGAGACCCAGTACTTC. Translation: CSVEDLLSGKETQYF. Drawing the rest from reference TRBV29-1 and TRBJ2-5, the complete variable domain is SAVISQKPSRDICQRGTSLTIQCQVDSQVTMMFWYRQQPGQSLTLIATANQGSEATYESGFVIDKFPISRPNLTFSTLTVSNMSPEDSSIYLCSVEDLLSGKETQYFGPGTRLLVL.

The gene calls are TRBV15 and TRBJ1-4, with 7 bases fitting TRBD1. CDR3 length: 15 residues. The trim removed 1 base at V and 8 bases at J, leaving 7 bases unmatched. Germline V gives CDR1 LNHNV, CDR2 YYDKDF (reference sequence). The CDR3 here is CATSRGPGQTEKLFF. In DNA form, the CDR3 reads TGTGCCACCAGCAGAGGTCCGGGACAGACCGAAAAACTGTTTTTT. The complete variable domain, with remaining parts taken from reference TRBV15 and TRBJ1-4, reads DAMVIQNPRYQVTQFGKPVTLSCSQTLNHNVMYWYQQKSSQAPKLLFHYYDKDFNNEADTPDNFQSRRPNTSFCFLDIRSPGLGDTAMYLCATSRGPGQTEKLFFGSGTQLSVL.

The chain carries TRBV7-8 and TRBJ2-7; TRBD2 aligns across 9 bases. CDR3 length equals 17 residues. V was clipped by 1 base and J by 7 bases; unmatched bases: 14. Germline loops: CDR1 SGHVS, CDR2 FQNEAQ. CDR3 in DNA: TGTGCCAGCAGCTTAGTGGGGTCGGGTAGCGGGAGTGGTGAGCAGTACTTC. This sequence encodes CASSLVGSGSGSGEQYF.

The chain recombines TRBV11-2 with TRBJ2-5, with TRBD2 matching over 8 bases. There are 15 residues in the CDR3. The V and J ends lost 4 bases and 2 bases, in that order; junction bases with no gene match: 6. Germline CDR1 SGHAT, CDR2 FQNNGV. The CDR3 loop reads CASSSPSGPQETQYF. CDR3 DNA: TGTGCCAGCAGCTCACCTAGCGGGCCACAAGAGACCCAGTACTTC.

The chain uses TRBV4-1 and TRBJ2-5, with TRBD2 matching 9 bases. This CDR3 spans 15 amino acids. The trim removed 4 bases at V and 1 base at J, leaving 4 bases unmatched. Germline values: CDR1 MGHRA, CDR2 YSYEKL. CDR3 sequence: CASSPREGPQETQYF. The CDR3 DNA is TGCGCCAGCAGCCCGCGGGAGGGCCCCCAAGAGACCCAGTACTTC.

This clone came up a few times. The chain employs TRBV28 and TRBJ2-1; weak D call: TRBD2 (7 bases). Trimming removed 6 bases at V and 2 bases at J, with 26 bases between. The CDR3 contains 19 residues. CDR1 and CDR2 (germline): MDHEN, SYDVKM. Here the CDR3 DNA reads TGTGCCAGCAGGGTGCGGGGTTGGGGGGCTAGCGGAACCTACAATGAGCAGTTCTTC. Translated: CASRVRGWGASGTYNEQFF.

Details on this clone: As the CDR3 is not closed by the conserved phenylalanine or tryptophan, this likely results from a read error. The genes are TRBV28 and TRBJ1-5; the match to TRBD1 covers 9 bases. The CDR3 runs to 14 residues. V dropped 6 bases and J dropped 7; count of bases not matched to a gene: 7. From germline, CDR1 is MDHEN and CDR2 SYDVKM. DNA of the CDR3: TGTGCCAGCAGGCCAACAGGGGGCCGGCAGCCCCAGCATCTT. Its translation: CASRPTGGRQPQHL.

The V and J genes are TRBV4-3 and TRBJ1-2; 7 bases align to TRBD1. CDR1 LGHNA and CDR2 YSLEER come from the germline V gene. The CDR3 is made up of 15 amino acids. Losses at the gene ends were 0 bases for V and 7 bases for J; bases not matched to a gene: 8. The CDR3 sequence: CASSQEPTGVAGYTF. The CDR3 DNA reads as TGCGCCAGCAGCCAAGAACCTACAGGGGTAGCTGGCTACACCTTC.

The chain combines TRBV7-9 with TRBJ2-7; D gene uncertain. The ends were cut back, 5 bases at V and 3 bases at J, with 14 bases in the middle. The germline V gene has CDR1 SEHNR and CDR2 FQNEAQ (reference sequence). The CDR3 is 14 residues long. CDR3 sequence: CASSPPWAGYEQYF. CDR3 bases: TGTGCCAGCAGCCCACCGTGGGCCGGCTACGAGCAGTACTTC.

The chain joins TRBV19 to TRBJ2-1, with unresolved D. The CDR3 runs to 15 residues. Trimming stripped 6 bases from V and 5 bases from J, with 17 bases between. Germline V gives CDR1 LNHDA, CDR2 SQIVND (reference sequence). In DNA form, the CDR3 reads TGTGCCAGTAGCCTCCCTACCGAAGGCCACAATGAGCAGTTCTTC. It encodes CASSLPTEGHNEQFF. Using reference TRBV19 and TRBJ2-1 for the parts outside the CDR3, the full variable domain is DGGITQSPKYLFRKEGQNVTLSCEQNLNHDAMYWYRQDPGQGLRLIYYSQIVNDFQKGDIAEGYSVSREKKESFPLTVTSAQKNPTAFYLCASSLPTEGHNEQFFGPGTRLTVL.

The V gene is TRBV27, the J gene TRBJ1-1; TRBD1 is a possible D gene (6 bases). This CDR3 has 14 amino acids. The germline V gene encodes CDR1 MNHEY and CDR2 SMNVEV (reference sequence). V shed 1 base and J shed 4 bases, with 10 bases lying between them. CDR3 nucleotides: TGTGCCAGCAGTTTATGGAGGGGGAGCACTGAAGCTTTCTTT. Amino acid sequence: CASSLWRGSTEAFF.

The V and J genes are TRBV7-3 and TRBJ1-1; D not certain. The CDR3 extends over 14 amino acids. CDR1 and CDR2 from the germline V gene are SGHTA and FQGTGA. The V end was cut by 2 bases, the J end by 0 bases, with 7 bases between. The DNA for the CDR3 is TGTGCCAGCAGCTTAGGAGTGATGAACACTGAAGCTTTCTTT. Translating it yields CASSLGVMNTEAFF.